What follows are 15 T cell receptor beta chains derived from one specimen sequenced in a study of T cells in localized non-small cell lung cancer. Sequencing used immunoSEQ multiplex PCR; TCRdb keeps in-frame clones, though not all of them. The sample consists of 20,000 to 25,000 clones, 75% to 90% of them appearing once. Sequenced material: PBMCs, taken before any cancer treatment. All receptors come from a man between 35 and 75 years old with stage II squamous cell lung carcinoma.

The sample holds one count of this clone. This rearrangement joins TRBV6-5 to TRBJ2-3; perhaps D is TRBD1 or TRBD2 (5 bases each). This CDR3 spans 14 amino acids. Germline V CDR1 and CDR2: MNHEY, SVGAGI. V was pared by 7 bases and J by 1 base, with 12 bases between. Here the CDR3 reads CASTKRDRTDTQYF. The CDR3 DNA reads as TGTGCCAGCACAAAAAGGGACCGCACAGATACGCAGTATTTT.

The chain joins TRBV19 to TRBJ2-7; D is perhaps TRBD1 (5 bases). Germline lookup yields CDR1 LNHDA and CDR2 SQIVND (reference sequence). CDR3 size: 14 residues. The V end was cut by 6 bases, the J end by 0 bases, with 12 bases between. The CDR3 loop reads CASRISGASYEQYF. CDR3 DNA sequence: TGTGCCAGTAGAATCAGTGGGGCCTCCTACGAGCAGTACTTC.

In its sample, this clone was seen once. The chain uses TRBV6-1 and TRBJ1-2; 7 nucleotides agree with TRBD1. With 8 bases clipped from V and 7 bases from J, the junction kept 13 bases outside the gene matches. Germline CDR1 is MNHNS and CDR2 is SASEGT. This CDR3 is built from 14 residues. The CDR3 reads CASQTGAFPLGYTF. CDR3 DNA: TGTGCCAGCCAAACAGGGGCCTTCCCTCTTGGCTACACCTTC.

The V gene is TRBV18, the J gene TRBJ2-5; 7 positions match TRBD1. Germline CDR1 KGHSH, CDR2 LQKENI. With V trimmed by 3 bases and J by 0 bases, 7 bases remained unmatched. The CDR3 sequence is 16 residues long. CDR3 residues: CASSPMTGSYQETQYF. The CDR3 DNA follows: TGTGCCAGCTCACCCATGACAGGGTCTTACCAAGAGACCCAGTACTTC.

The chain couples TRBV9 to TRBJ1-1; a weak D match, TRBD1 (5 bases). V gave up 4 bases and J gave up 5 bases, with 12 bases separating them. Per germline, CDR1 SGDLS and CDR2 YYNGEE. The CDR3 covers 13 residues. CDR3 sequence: CASSTLGGTEAFF. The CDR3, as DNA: TGTGCCAGCAGCACTCTTGGGGGTACTGAAGCTTTCTTT.

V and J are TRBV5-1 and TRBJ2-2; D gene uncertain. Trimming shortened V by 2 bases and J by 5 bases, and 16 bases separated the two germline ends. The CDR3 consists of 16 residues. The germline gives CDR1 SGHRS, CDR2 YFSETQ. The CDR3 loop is CASSFPGNEGTGELFF. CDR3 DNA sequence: TGCGCCAGCAGCTTCCCTGGGAACGAAGGGACCGGGGAGCTGTTTTTT. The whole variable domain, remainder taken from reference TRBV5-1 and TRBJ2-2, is KAGVTQTPRYLIKTRGQQVTLSCSPISGHRSVSWYQQTPGQGLQFLFEYFSETQRNKGNFPGRFSGRQFSNSRSEMNVSTLELGDSALYLCASSFPGNEGTGELFFGEGSRLTVL.

The CDR3 region is CASSQVGSSYEQYF. CDR3 nucleotide sequence: TGTGCCAGCAGCCAAGTGGGATCCTCCTACGAGCAGTACTTC. The chain couples TRBV4-2 to TRBJ2-7; D is uncertain. V shed 1 base and J shed 0 bases, with 7 bases lying between them. The CDR3 is made up of 14 amino acids. The germline gives CDR1 LGHNA, CDR2 YNFKEQ.

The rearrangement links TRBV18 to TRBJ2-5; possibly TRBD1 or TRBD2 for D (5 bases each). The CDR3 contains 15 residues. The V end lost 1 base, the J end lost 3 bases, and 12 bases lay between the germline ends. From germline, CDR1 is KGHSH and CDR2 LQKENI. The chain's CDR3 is CASSPRGVGEETQYF. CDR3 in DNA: TGTGCCAGCTCACCACGAGGGGTGGGGGAAGAGACCCAGTACTTC.

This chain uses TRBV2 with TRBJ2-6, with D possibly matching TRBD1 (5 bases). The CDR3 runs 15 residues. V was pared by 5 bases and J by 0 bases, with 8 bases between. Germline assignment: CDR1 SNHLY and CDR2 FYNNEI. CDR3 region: CASSTGHSGANVLTF. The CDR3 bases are TGTGCCAGCAGTACAGGACACTCTGGGGCCAACGTCCTGACTTTC.

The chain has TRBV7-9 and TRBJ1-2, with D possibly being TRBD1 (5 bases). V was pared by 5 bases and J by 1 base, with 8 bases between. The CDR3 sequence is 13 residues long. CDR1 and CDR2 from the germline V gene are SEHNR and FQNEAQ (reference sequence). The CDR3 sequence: CASSSQGNYGYTF. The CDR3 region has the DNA TGTGCCAGCAGCAGTCAGGGTAACTATGGCTACACCTTC.

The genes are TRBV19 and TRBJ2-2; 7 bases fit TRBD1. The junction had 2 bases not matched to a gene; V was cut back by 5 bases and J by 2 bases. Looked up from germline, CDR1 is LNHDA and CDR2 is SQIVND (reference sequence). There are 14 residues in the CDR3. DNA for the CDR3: TGTGCCAGTAGTTACAGGGGTAACACCGGGGAGCTGTTTTTT. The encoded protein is CASSYRGNTGELFF.

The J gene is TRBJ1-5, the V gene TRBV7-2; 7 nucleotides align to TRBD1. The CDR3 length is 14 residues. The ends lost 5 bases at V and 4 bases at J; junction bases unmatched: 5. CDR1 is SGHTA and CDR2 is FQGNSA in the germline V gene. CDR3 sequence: CASSPSGGNQPQHF. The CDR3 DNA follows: TGTGCCAGCAGCCCTTCAGGGGGGAATCAGCCCCAGCATTTT. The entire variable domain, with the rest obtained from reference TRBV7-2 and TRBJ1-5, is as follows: GAGVSQSPSNKVTEKGKDVELRCDPISGHTALYWYRQSLGQGLEFLIYFQGNSAPDKSGLPSDRFSAERTGGSVSTLTIQRTQQEDSAVYLCASSPSGGNQPQHFGDGTRLSIL.

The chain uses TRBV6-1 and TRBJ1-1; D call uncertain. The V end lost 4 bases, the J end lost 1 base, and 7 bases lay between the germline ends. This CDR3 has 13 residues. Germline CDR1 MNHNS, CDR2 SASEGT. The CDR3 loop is CASSATSNTEAFF. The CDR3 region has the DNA TGTGCCAGCAGTGCCACCTCGAACACTGAAGCTTTCTTT.

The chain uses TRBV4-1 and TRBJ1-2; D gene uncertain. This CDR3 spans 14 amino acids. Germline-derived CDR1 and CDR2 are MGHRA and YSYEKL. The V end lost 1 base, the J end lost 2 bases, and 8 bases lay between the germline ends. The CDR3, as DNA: TGCGCCAGCAGCCAAGTGAGCAGGAACTATGGCTACACCTTC. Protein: CASSQVSRNYGYTF.

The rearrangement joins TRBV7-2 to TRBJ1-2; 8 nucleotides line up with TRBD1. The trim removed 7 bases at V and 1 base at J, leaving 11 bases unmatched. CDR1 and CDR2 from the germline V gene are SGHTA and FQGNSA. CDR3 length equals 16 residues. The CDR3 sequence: CASTSDRATSNYGYTF. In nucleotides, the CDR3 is TGTGCCAGCACCTCGGACAGGGCGACCAGTAACTATGGCTACACCTTC. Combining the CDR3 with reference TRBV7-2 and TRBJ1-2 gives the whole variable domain GAGVSQSPSNKVTEKGKDVELRCDPISGHTALYWYRQSLGQGLEFLIYFQGNSAPDKSGLPSDRFSAERTGGSVSTLTIQRTQQEDSAVYLCASTSDRATSNYGYTFGSGTRLTVV.